This TCR beta chain was recovered during a study of shared clonotypes between healthy human individuals. Clones were sequenced by immunoSEQ multiplex PCR, and TCRdb holds only the in-frame ones, with some missing. The data show roughly 700,000 clones, 90% seen once. About this clone: What it recognizes is unknown.

V was clipped by 4 bases and J by 1 base, with 7 bases between them. This CDR3 region has 13 residues. Germline lookup yields CDR1 SGDLS and CDR2 YYNGEE. Study-wide findings and caveats: Naive CD4 clonotype sharing across several donors was approximately 5%.

The sample taken for sequencing was memory CD8+ T cells from PBMCs. The subset: CD45RO+ cells pooled with CCR7-negative TemRA cells. The chain links TRBV9 to TRBJ2-3; tentatively, D is TRBD2 (5 bases). This clonotype was sampled from a young man in good health. Some clones in this sample may be carry-over from other donors' samples. The CDR3 sequence: CASSSGGTDTQYF. The CDR3, as DNA: TGTGCCAGCAGCTCCGGGGGCACAGATACGCAGTATTTT.